Listed below are T cell receptor beta chains from one sample, sequenced in a study of blood T cell repertoires in COVID-19. TCRdb's copy holds only in-frame clones and misses some; the assay was immunoSEQ multiplex PCR. The sample includes about 340,000 clones, under 95% of them seen just once. Sequencing was performed on PBMCs or T cells enriched from blood (not recorded which). These TCRs come from a woman aged 25-40 years who had recovered from COVID-19. Each CDR3 is given with its conserved first and last residue. The order of the fields is J gene, D gene, V gene, clone size, CDR3 DNA, CDR3 protein. The D gene is left open where the match is weak. Rows may omit the clone size; those that give it use once, few, many or a size class.

TRBJ2-3 | - | TRBV19 | - | TGTGCCAGTAGTACAATCGGCGGCGTGGATACGCAGTATTTT | CASSTIGGVDTQYF
TRBJ1-1 | - | TRBV15 | once | TGTGCCACCAGTGCTATCATGAACACTGAAGCTTTCTTT | CATSAIMNTEAFF
TRBJ1-1 | - | TRBV18 | - | TGTGCCAGCCGGGTGGAGATGAACACTGAAGCTTTCTTT | CASRVEMNTEAFF
TRBJ2-7 | - | TRBV7-2 | - | TGTGCCAGCAGCTTAGTGGGCGTGGGCAACGAGCAGTACTTC | CASSLVGVGNEQYF
TRBJ2-3 | - | TRBV28 | - | TGTGCCAGCAATTGGGGGCCAGATACGCAGTATTTT | CASNWGPDTQYF
TRBJ2-2 | - | TRBV5-4 | once | TGTGCCAGCAGCTTGGTAGGCGGCCGGAAGACCGGGGAGCTGTTTTTT | CASSLVGGRKTGELFF
TRBJ2-3 | TRBD2 | TRBV6-2/TRBV6-3 | - | TGTGCCAGCAGTTACCCGACTAGCGGGGTTACAGATACGCAGTATTTT | CASSYPTSGVTDTQYF
TRBJ1-1 | TRBD1 | TRBV29-1 | - | TGCAGCTTGACACCCTTTGACAGGGGAGGGAACACTGAAGCTTTCTTT | CSLTPFDRGGNTEAFF
TRBJ1-6 | - | TRBV28 | - | TGTGCCAGCAGATCTGGCGGGGGCAGAGTAGTTTCACCCCTCCACTTT | CASRSGGGRVVSPLHF
TRBJ2-7 | TRBD1 | TRBV7-8 | - | TGTGCCAGCAGCCCCAACAGGGGATCCTACGAGCAGTACTTC | CASSPNRGSYEQYF
TRBJ2-7 | TRBD1 | TRBV3-1/TRBV3-2 | - | TGTGCCACTACAGGGGGCTCGTCCTACGAGCAGTACTTC | CATTGGSSYEQYF
TRBJ1-6 | - | TRBV12-3/TRBV12-4 | - | TGTGCCAGCAGCTGGGGGCGTTCACCCCTCCACTTT | CASSWGRSPLHF
TRBJ2-6 | TRBD2 | TRBV7-2 | - | TGTGCCAGCAGCTTAATTGGCGGGGGGGCTGGGGCCAACGTCCTGACTTTC | CASSLIGGGAGANVLTF